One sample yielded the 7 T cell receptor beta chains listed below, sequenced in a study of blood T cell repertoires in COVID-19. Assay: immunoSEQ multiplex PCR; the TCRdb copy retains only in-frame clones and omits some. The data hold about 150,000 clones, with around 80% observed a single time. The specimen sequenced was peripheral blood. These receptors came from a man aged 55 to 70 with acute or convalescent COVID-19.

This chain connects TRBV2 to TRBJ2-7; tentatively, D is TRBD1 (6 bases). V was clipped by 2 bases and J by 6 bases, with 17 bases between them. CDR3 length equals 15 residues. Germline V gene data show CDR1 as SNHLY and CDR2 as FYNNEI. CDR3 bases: TGTGCCAGCAGTGAATCCCCGACAGGAGGTTCCGAGCAGTACTTC. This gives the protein CASSESPTGGSEQYF.

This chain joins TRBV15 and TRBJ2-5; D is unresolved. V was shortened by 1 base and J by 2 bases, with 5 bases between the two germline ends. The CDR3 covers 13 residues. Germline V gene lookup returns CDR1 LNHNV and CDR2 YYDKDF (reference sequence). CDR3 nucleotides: TGTGCCACCAGCAGAGGGGCACAAGAGACCCAGTACTTC. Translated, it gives CATSRGAQETQYF.

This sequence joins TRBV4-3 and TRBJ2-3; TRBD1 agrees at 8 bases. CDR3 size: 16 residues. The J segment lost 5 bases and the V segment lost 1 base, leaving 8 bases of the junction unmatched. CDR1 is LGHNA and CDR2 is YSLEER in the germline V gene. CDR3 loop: CASSQAIGQGGDTQYF. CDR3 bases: TGCGCCAGCAGCCAAGCCATCGGACAGGGCGGAGATACGCAGTATTTT.

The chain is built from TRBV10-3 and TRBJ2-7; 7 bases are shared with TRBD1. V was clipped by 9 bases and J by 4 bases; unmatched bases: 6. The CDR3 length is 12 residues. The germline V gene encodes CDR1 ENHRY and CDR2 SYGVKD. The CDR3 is CAILGQTYEQYF. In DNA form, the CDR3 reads TGTGCCATACTGGGACAGACTTACGAGCAGTACTTC.

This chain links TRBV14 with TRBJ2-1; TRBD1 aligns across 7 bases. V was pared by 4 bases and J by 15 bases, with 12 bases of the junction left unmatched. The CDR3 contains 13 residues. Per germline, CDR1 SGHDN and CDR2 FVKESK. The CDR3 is CASSLVTGDTLFF. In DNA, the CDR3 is TGTGCCAGCAGCCTAGTAACAGGGGATACTCTGTTCTTC.

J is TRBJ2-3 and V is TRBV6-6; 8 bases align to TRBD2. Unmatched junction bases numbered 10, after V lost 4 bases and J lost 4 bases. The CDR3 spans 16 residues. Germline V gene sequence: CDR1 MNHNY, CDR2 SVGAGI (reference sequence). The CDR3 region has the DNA TGTGCCAGCAGTTTCCCAACGAGCGGGAGACCAGATACGCAGTATTTT. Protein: CASSFPTSGRPDTQYF.

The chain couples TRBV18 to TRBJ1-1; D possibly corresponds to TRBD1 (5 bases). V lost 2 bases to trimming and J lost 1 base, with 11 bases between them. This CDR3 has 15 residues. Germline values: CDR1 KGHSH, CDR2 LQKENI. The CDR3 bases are TGTGCCAGCTCACCAGATCTTCAGGGGAACACTGAAGCTTTCTTT. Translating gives CASSPDLQGNTEAFF.